This T cell receptor beta chain appears in the sequencing data of a study of identical twins. Study-wide findings and caveats: Researchers caution that invariant MAIT and iNKT cells could partly confound zero-insertion analyses. Without tracking the same donors, conclusions rested on cross-sectional statistical analysis.

Notes on this clonotype: Its target is not known.

V lost 4 bases to trimming and J lost 0 bases, with 5 bases between them. This CDR3 is 12 amino acids long. CDR1 is SGHKS, CDR2 YYEKEE, per germline (reference sequence). TCRdb independently ran MiXCR on the 5' RACE reads; one entry per CDR3 protein. The sample holds 200,000 to 250,000 distinct CDR3 sequences; 7.5% are singletons and the top ten take about 2%. These records were also assigned to another study, of yellow fever vaccine responses in identical twins. That report notes: Vaccine-induced T cell responses in twins were reportedly observed to appear partly convergent, partly personalized.

The sequence was obtained from a woman between 18 and 29 years old in good health. The chain employs TRBV5-5 and TRBJ2-7; D gene ambiguous. Sequencing was performed on memory (CD45RO+) T cells sorted from blood. CDR3 DNA: TGTGCCAGCAGCACCTACTCCTACGAGCAGTACTTC. Residues: CASSTYSYEQYF.